The 20 T cell receptor beta chains in this list originate from one sample, sequenced in a study of T-cell memory formation after mild COVID-19. In TCRdb, the 5' RACE reads were re-called with MiXCR into one record per CDR3 protein. The repertoire holds approximately 100,000 distinct CDR3 sequences, with around an eighth as singletons. What was sequenced was PBMCs or a T cell subset sorted from them (not recorded which). The receptor set was obtained from an adult woman who had mild COVID-19 (a few samples of this study predate the infection). Cell type and time point are not known.

This clonotype was seen a few times. This chain links TRBV12-3 or TRBV12-4 with TRBJ1-6; D ambiguous. The CDR3 is made up of 14 amino acids. Between the trimmed V and J ends, which lost 1 base and 7 bases, there was a span of 8 bases. Here the CDR3 DNA reads TGTGCCAGCAGTTTAGACAGACTAAATTCACCCCTCCACTTT. This sequence encodes CASSLDRLNSPLHF.

There are a few counts of this clonotype. V is TRBV7-9 and J is TRBJ2-4; no clear D gene. The CDR3 consists of 13 residues. Trimming stripped 0 bases from V and 8 bases from J, with 8 bases between. Germline CDR1 and CDR2: SEHNR and FQNEAQ (reference sequence). The CDR3 DNA reads as TGTGCCAGCAGCTTAGCGCTGTTTGACATTCAGTACTTC. Translating gives CASSLALFDIQYF.

This chain links TRBV6-5 with TRBJ1-1; 11 bases fit TRBD1. The J segment lost 6 bases and the V segment lost 0 bases, leaving 3 bases of the junction unmatched. This CDR3 spans 15 amino acids. Germline assignment: CDR1 MNHEY and CDR2 SVGAGI. DNA of the CDR3: TGTGCCAGCAGTTACTCCGGGACAGGGGGTCCTGAAGCTTTCTTT. It yields the protein CASSYSGTGGPEAFF.

The V and J genes are TRBV7-8 and TRBJ2-7; 7 nucleotides match TRBD1. The germline gives CDR1 SGHVS, CDR2 FQNEAQ. The CDR3 sequence is 15 residues long. V lost 2 bases to trimming and J lost 3 bases; unmatched junction nucleotides: 7. The CDR3 is CASSLTQGVGYEQYF. The CDR3 coding sequence is TGTGCCAGCAGCTTAACGCAGGGGGTAGGCTACGAGCAGTACTTC.

This chain joins TRBV4-2 and TRBJ2-1, with D unclear. CDR3 length: 15 residues. From germline, CDR1 is LGHNA and CDR2 YNFKEQ. Trimming took off 0 bases at V and 4 bases at J, with 10 bases between the two ends. The DNA for the CDR3 is TGTGCCAGCAGCCAAGACTACCCGACTTACAATGAGCAGTTCTTC. Translating gives CASSQDYPTYNEQFF.

This clonotype was observed once. This sequence joins TRBV15 and TRBJ1-1; 9 bases match TRBD1. CDR3 length equals 15 residues. V was clipped by 2 bases and J by 1 base; unmatched bases: 2. Per germline, CDR1 LNHNV and CDR2 YYDKDF (reference sequence). CDR3 sequence (DNA): TGTGCCACCAGCAGATGGACAGGGGAGAACACTGAAGCTTTCTTT. Its translation is CATSRWTGENTEAFF. The full variable domain, rest sourced from reference TRBV15 and TRBJ1-1, is DAMVIQNPRYQVTQFGKPVTLSCSQTLNHNVMYWYQQKSSQAPKLLFHYYDKDFNNEADTPDNFQSRRPNTSFCFLDIRSPGLGDTAMYLCATSRWTGENTEAFFGQGTRLTVV.

The V and J genes are TRBV6-5 and TRBJ2-7, with a tentative D call TRBD1 (7 bases). There are 15 residues in the CDR3. V was trimmed by 5 bases and J by 0 bases, leaving 14 bases between them. Germline V gene data show CDR1 as MNHEY and CDR2 as SVGAGI. CDR3 DNA: TGTGCCAGCAGTACCCTCCAGGGGGGCTCCTACGAGCAGTACTTC. Amino acid sequence: CASSTLQGGSYEQYF.

This chain joins TRBV7-8 and TRBJ2-1; 8 bases are a match to TRBD2. CDR3 size: 18 residues. The germline V gene has CDR1 SGHVS and CDR2 FQNEAQ. J was trimmed by 0 bases and V by 4 bases; bases with no gene match: 11. The CDR3 DNA is TGTGCCAGCAGCTCTAGCGGGTCTTACCAGAGCTCCTACAATGAGCAGTTCTTC. Its protein is CASSSSGSYQSSYNEQFF.

The chain uses TRBV4-1 and TRBJ2-2; 7 nucleotides align to TRBD2. V was pared by 0 bases and J by 1 base, with 2 bases of the junction left unmatched. The CDR3 runs to 16 residues. Germline V gene lookup returns CDR1 MGHRA and CDR2 YSYEKL. CDR3 residues: CASSQETGGNTGELFF. The CDR3 region has the DNA TGCGCCAGCAGCCAAGAAACGGGGGGGAACACCGGGGAGCTGTTTTTT.

The chain combines TRBV12-3 or TRBV12-4 with TRBJ2-5, with 12 bases lining up with TRBD2. The CDR3 is made up of 18 amino acids. J lost 1 base, V lost 4 bases, and 10 bases had no gene match. The CDR3 DNA is TGTGCCAGCAGTTCCCCTTGGACTAGCGGGGTGCTCCAAGAGACCCAGTACTTC. Amino acid sequence: CASSSPWTSGVLQETQYF.

The rearrangement joins TRBV20-1 to TRBJ2-7; 7 nucleotides agree with TRBD1. CDR1 DFQATT and CDR2 SNEGSKA come from the germline V gene (reference sequence). After removal of 2 bases from V and 3 bases from J, the junction contained 22 bases not matched to a gene. This CDR3 contains 19 residues. The chain's CDR3 is CSARPVRDILEGGDYEQYF. Here the CDR3 DNA reads TGCAGTGCTAGACCAGTCCGGGACATCCTCGAAGGGGGCGACTACGAGCAGTACTTC.

This clonotype occurred a few times. The rearrangement joins TRBV29-1 to TRBJ2-1, with 10 bases fitting TRBD1. CDR1 is SQVTM and CDR2 is ANQGSEA in the germline V gene. The CDR3 consists of 13 residues. The J segment lost 9 bases and the V segment lost 8 bases, leaving 10 bases of the junction unmatched. CDR3 residues: CSSPGQGLVEQFF. Here the CDR3 DNA reads TGCAGCTCGCCGGGACAGGGGCTAGTTGAGCAGTTCTTC.

The chain is built from TRBV2 and TRBJ1-2; TRBD1 matches 8 bases. V trimming: 1 base; J trimming: 4 bases; junction bases outside the gene matches: 11. Germline CDR1 and CDR2: SNHLY and FYNNEI. This CDR3 is 17 amino acids long. The CDR3 DNA reads as TGTGCCAGCAGTGAAGAGTCCTTTACAGGGGGTCTCTATGGCTACACCTTC. Protein: CASSEESFTGGLYGYTF.

This clonotype was detected only a few times. The J gene is TRBJ2-1, the V gene TRBV12-3 or TRBV12-4; D gene uncertain. The length of the CDR3 is 15 residues. V lost 1 base to trimming and J lost 8 bases, with 15 bases between them. CDR3 amino acids: CASSLGRGHGYEQFF. The CDR3 coding sequence is TGTGCCAGCAGTTTAGGTCGTGGGCACGGCTATGAGCAGTTCTTC.

The V call is TRBV7-6, the J call TRBJ2-3; the match to TRBD2 covers 11 bases. The length of the CDR3 is 17 residues. Per the germline V gene, CDR1 is SGHVS and CDR2 is FNYEAQ. V shed 5 bases, J shed 4 bases, and the junction held 11 bases outside the gene matches. CDR3 loop: CASSVPSLAGDSDTQYF. CDR3 sequence (DNA): TGTGCCAGCAGCGTCCCATCACTAGCGGGGGATTCAGATACGCAGTATTTT.

This clonotype was seen only a few times. This chain uses TRBV7-8 with TRBJ2-4; D not resolved. Germline-derived CDR1 and CDR2 are SGHVS and FQNEAQ. Trimming stripped 2 bases from V and 2 bases from J, with 16 bases between. CDR3 length: 17 residues. This CDR3 reads CASSLSPAAGTKNIQYF. The CDR3 bases are TGTGCCAGCAGCTTAAGCCCCGCCGCAGGAACCAAAAACATTCAGTACTTC.

This clonotype has just a few counts. The rearrangement links TRBV15 to TRBJ2-1; TRBD2 matches 12 bases. CDR1 LNHNV and CDR2 YYDKDF come from the germline V gene (reference sequence). The length of the CDR3 is 20 residues. V lost 4 bases to trimming and J lost 7 bases; unmatched junction nucleotides: 20. CDR3: CATSTQIKTSGRGPANEQFF. The DNA for the CDR3 is TGTGCCACCAGCACCCAGATAAAGACTAGCGGGAGAGGTCCCGCTAATGAGCAGTTCTTC.

This clonotype appeared a few times. The chain recombines TRBV7-9 with TRBJ2-1; 7 bases fit TRBD1. Germline V CDR1 and CDR2: SEHNR, FQNEAQ (reference sequence). The J segment lost 10 bases and the V segment lost 4 bases, leaving 4 bases of the junction unmatched. This CDR3 is 12 amino acids long. The CDR3 DNA reads as TGTGCCAGCAGCTCCCCCAGGGGGGAGCAGTTCTTC. Translation gives CASSSPRGEQFF.

This clonotype has just a few counts. The chain employs TRBV7-9 and TRBJ1-2, with D perhaps TRBD1 (5 bases). Germline V lookup: CDR1 SEHNR, CDR2 FQNEAQ (reference sequence). CDR3 length: 15 residues. Trimming took 5 bases from V and 8 from J, leaving 21 bases between them. The CDR3 protein is CASSDGTFGVGGYTF. CDR3 in DNA: TGTGCCAGCAGCGATGGGACCTTCGGGGTAGGCGGCTACACCTTC.

This clonotype was counted only a few times. The CDR3 loop is CASSSQGAGANVLTF. CDR3 nucleotide sequence: TGTGCCAGCAGTTCGCAGGGGGCTGGGGCCAACGTCCTGACTTTC. The chain joins TRBV12-3 or TRBV12-4 to TRBJ2-6; 7 nucleotides agree with TRBD1. This CDR3 spans 15 amino acids. V lost 4 bases and J lost 2; bases outside the gene matches: 2.